The 17 T cell receptor beta chains below were found in one sample sequenced in a study of T cells in localized non-small cell lung cancer. TCRdb's table, derived via immunoSEQ multiplex PCR, lists solely in-frame clones and lacks some. The sample includes tens of thousands of clones, approximately 81% of them seen just once. Sample: peripheral blood, taken before any cancer treatment. The receptors derive from a male donor older than 55 with stage II squamous cell lung carcinoma.

This chain's CDR3 is CASSLAPGTGQWNHEKLFF. CDR3 in DNA: TGTGCCAGCAGCTTAGCCCCCGGGACAGGGCAATGGAATCATGAAAAACTGTTTTTT. The chain carries TRBV7-2 and TRBJ1-4; 9 bases are a match to TRBD1. With V trimmed by 0 bases and J by 6 bases, 14 bases remained unmatched. This CDR3 is 19 amino acids long. Looked up from germline, CDR1 is SGHTA and CDR2 is FQGNSA.

This rearrangement joins TRBV5-6 to TRBJ2-1; possible D gene TRBD2, 6 bases. CDR3 length: 18 amino acids. V lost 7 bases, J lost 7 bases, and 30 bases lay in between. Germline lookup yields CDR1 SGHDT and CDR2 YYEEEE. CDR3 in amino acids: CASRLGRRRRLARNEQFF. The CDR3 nucleotides read TGTGCCAGCCGACTGGGACGGCGTCGCCGGCTAGCGAGGAATGAGCAGTTCTTC.

The DNA for the CDR3 is TGTGCCAGCAGCTTAGCAGGGATGGTGCAGCCCCAGCATTTT. This gives the protein CASSLAGMVQPQHF. The rearrangement uses TRBV7-8 and TRBJ1-5; D is unclear. V lost 0 bases and J lost 7, with 10 bases in between. Germline CDR1 and CDR2: SGHVS and FQNEAQ. The CDR3 runs to 14 residues.

V gene TRBV2 combines with J gene TRBJ2-2; D is possibly TRBD1 (5 bases). Germline CDR1 and CDR2: SNHLY and FYNNEI. The germline V and J ends were trimmed by 6 bases and 6 bases, with 17 bases remaining between them. The CDR3 is made up of 15 amino acids. CDR3 amino acids: CASSAFDKGSGELFF. In DNA form, the CDR3 reads TGTGCCAGCAGCGCGTTCGACAAGGGGTCCGGGGAGCTGTTTTTT. The full variable domain, in which reference TRBV2 and TRBJ2-2 provide the parts outside the CDR3, is EPEVTQTPSHQVTQMGQEVILRCVPISNHLYFYWYRQILGQKVEFLVSFYNNEISEKSEIFDDQFSVERPDGSNFTLKIRSTKLEDSAMYFCASSAFDKGSGELFFGEGSRLTVL.

V and J are TRBV7-6 and TRBJ2-6; D is ambiguous. Trimming removed 5 bases at V and 0 bases at J, with 11 bases between. The CDR3 is made up of 16 amino acids. Germline loops: CDR1 SGHVS, CDR2 FNYEAQ. For the CDR3, the DNA is TGTGCCAGCAGCCCTGCTTACCGCTCTGGGGCCAACGTCCTGACTTTC. Translation: CASSPAYRSGANVLTF.

This rearrangement joins TRBV11-2 to TRBJ2-7; 8 bases map to TRBD1. Unmatched junction bases numbered 5, after V lost 4 bases and J lost 3 bases. Germline assignment: CDR1 SGHAT and CDR2 FQNNGV. The CDR3 totals 14 residues. The CDR3 DNA reads as TGTGCCAGCAGCTACAACAGGGGGGACTACGAGCAGTACTTC. It encodes CASSYNRGDYEQYF.

This chain links TRBV7-9 with TRBJ1-5; D possibly corresponds to TRBD1 (6 bases). Deletions cut 5 bases from V and 1 base from J, with 12 bases between. Looked up from germline, CDR1 is SEHNR and CDR2 is FQNEAQ (reference sequence). The CDR3 runs 15 residues. The CDR3 loop is CASSLGAESNQPQHF. The CDR3 bases are TGTGCCAGCAGCCTGGGGGCAGAGAGCAATCAGCCCCAGCATTTT.

This clone was seen a few times. The V gene is TRBV2, the J gene TRBJ2-1; D is possibly TRBD1 (6 bases). Trimming removed 6 bases at V and 15 bases at J, with 18 bases between. Germline V gene data show CDR1 as SNHLY and CDR2 as FYNNEI. The CDR3 is 12 residues long. This chain's CDR3 is CASRDTGFPPFF. The CDR3 nucleotides read TGTGCCAGCAGGGACACAGGGTTTCCTCCGTTCTTC. The whole variable domain, filled in from reference TRBV2 and TRBJ2-1, reads EPEVTQTPSHQVTQMGQEVILRCVPISNHLYFYWYRQILGQKVEFLVSFYNNEISEKSEIFDDQFSVERPDGSNFTLKIRSTKLEDSAMYFCASRDTGFPPFFGPGTRLTVL.

The genes are TRBV19 and TRBJ1-5; maybe TRBD1 (5 bases). The CDR3 sequence is 15 residues long. V lost 1 base and J 0 bases, leaving 7 bases between the germline ends. Per the germline V gene, CDR1 is LNHDA and CDR2 is SQIVND (reference sequence). The CDR3 region is CASSIGGYSNQPQHF. DNA of the CDR3: TGTGCCAGTAGTATAGGGGGCTATAGCAATCAGCCCCAGCATTTT.

The chain carries TRBV7-2 and TRBJ2-3; 8 positions agree with TRBD1. CDR1 is SGHTA, CDR2 FQGNSA, per germline. This CDR3 region has 17 residues. Trimming took 1 base from V and 4 from J; bases not matched to a gene: 10. CDR3 amino acids: CASSLDSAGGGADTQYF. CDR3 in DNA: TGTGCCAGCAGCTTAGATTCGGCAGGGGGCGGCGCAGATACGCAGTATTTT. The full variable domain, rest sourced from reference TRBV7-2 and TRBJ2-3, is GAGVSQSPSNKVTEKGKDVELRCDPISGHTALYWYRQSLGQGLEFLIYFQGNSAPDKSGLPSDRFSAERTGGSVSTLTIQRTQQEDSAVYLCASSLDSAGGGADTQYFGPGTRLTVL.

This clone showed up just a few times. The rearrangement links TRBV7-9 to TRBJ2-3; 7 nucleotides match TRBD2. The J segment lost 2 bases and the V segment lost 7 bases, leaving 9 bases of the junction unmatched. Germline-derived CDR1 and CDR2 are SEHNR and FQNEAQ (reference sequence). There are 15 residues in the CDR3. CDR3 residues: CASTTTGTNTDTQYF. The CDR3 bases are TGTGCCAGCACCACAACCGGGACTAACACAGATACGCAGTATTTT.

The chain is built from TRBV6-6 and TRBJ2-7, with TRBD2 identical over 9 bases. Germline V CDR1 and CDR2: MNHNY, SVGAGI (reference sequence). After removal of 5 bases from V and 6 bases from J, the junction contained 11 bases not matched to a gene. The CDR3 sequence is 15 residues long. CDR3 sequence: CASSPRRREGREQYF. The CDR3 region has the DNA TGTGCCAGCAGTCCTCGGAGGCGGGAGGGCCGCGAGCAGTACTTC.

In its sample, this clone was seen once. V usage is TRBV6-1 and J usage is TRBJ1-5; D perhaps matches TRBD1 (6 bases). Germline V gene data show CDR1 as MNHNS and CDR2 as SASEGT. V lost 7 bases to trimming and J lost 5 bases, with 15 bases between them. The CDR3 loop spans 14 amino acids. CDR3 residues: CASMGRGAHQPQHF. The CDR3 DNA reads TGTGCCAGCATGGGTCGGGGGGCTCATCAGCCCCAGCATTTT.

The rearrangement joins TRBV7-9 to TRBJ2-2; D unresolved. The CDR3 covers 16 residues. V lost 4 bases and J 6 bases, leaving 18 bases between the germline ends. The V gene's germline CDR1 is SEHNR and CDR2 FQNEAQ (reference sequence). CDR3 sequence: CASSSYGSGAAGELFF. The CDR3 bases are TGTGCCAGCAGCTCCTACGGGTCTGGTGCGGCCGGGGAGCTGTTTTTT.

V is TRBV7-9 and J is TRBJ2-7, with 8 bases lining up with TRBD1. In germline, CDR1 is SEHNR, CDR2 FQNEAQ (reference sequence). There are 16 residues in the CDR3. V lost 6 bases to trimming and J lost 4 bases; unmatched junction nucleotides: 14. The CDR3 region has the DNA TGTGCCAGCAGTTCCTATGGACAGGGAACAGGGTACGAGCAGTACTTC. Amino acid sequence: CASSSYGQGTGYEQYF.

The chain couples TRBV5-1 to TRBJ1-1; weak D call: TRBD1 (5 bases). The V end was cut by 4 bases, the J end by 7 bases, with 11 bases between. CDR3 length: 12 amino acids. From germline, CDR1 is SGHRS and CDR2 YFSETQ. The CDR3 sequence is CASSLNTGEAFF. The DNA for the CDR3 is TGCGCCAGCAGCCTAAATACAGGTGAAGCTTTCTTT.

The CDR3 nucleotides are TGTGCCAGCAACGAGCTAGCGGGAGGCCTCCCCGAGCAGTACTTC. Amino acid sequence: CASNELAGGLPEQYF. The chain has TRBV6-5 and TRBJ2-7; 11 nucleotides line up with TRBD2. V shed 7 bases, J shed 6 bases, and the junction held 11 bases outside the gene matches. The CDR3 sequence is 15 residues long. CDR1 MNHEY and CDR2 SVGAGI come from the germline V gene.